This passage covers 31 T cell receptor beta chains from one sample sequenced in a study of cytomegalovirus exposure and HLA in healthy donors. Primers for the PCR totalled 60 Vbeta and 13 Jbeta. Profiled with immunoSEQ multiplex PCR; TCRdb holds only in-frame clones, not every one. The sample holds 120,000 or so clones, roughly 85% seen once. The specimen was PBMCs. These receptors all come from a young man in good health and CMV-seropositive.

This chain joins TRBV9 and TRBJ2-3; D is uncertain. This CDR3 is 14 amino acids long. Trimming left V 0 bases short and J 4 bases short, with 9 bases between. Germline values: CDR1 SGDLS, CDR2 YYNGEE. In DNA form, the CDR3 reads TGTGCCAGCAGCGTAGGTATAGTCCCAGATACGCAGTATTTT. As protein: CASSVGIVPDTQYF.

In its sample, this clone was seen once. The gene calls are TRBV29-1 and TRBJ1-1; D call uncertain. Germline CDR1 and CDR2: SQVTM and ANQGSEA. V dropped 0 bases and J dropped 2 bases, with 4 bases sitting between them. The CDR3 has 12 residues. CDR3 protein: CSVEDYNTEAFF. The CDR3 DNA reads TGCAGCGTTGAAGATTATAACACTGAAGCTTTCTTT.

The CDR3 coding sequence is TGTGCCAGCAGGTTAACAGGGAATCAGCCCCAGCATTTT. Its protein is CASRLTGNQPQHF. The chain is built from TRBV27 and TRBJ1-5; tentative D call: TRBD1 (6 bases). Trimming took 6 bases from V and 4 from J, leaving 10 bases between them. This CDR3 has 13 residues. Germline CDR1 is MNHEY and CDR2 is SMNVEV (reference sequence).

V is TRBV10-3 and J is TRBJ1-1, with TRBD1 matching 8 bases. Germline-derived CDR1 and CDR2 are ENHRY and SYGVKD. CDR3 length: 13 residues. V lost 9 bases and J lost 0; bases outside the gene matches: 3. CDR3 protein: CAIGQGMNTEAFF. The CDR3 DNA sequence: TGTGCCATAGGACAGGGAATGAACACTGAAGCTTTCTTT.

DNA of the CDR3: TGTGCCAGCAGTGAAGGGCTAGGTTGGGTAGGGGAGCTGTTTTTT. This sequence encodes CASSEGLGWVGELFF. This chain connects TRBV2 to TRBJ2-2; no clear D gene. Trimming removed 1 base from V and 8 bases from J, with 14 bases in between. This CDR3 spans 15 amino acids. Germline CDR1 SNHLY, CDR2 FYNNEI.

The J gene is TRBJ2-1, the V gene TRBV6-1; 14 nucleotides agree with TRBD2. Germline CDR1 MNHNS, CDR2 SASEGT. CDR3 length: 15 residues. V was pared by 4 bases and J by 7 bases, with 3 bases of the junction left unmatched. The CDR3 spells CASSATSGGANEQFF. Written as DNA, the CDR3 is TGTGCCAGCAGTGCGACTAGCGGGGGGGCAAATGAGCAGTTCTTC.

Here the CDR3 DNA reads TGTGCCAGCAGTGAATATCAAGGGGTCGGGCAGTTCTTC. This codes for CASSEYQGVGQFF. The gene calls are TRBV25-1 and TRBJ2-1, with D possibly matching TRBD1 (5 bases). V was trimmed by 0 bases and J by 12 bases, leaving 12 bases between them. The V gene's germline CDR1 is MGHDK and CDR2 SYGVNS. The CDR3 is made up of 13 amino acids.

The DNA for the CDR3 is TGTGCCAGGTCTTGGGCGGCCAGCAGGAGGGCCTGGGACGAGCAGTACTTC. It specifies CARSWAASRRAWDEQYF. The V and J genes are TRBV19 and TRBJ2-7, with D tentatively TRBD2 (6 bases). CDR1 and CDR2 from the germline V gene are LNHDA and SQIVND (reference sequence). Trimming stripped 9 bases from V and 5 bases from J, with 29 bases between. The CDR3 totals 17 residues.

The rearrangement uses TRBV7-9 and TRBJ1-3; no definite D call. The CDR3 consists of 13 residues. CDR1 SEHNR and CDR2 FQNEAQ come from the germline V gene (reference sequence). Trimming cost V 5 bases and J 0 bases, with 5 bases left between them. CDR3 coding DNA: TGTGCCAGCAGCACCTACTCTGGAAACACCATATATTTT. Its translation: CASSTYSGNTIYF.

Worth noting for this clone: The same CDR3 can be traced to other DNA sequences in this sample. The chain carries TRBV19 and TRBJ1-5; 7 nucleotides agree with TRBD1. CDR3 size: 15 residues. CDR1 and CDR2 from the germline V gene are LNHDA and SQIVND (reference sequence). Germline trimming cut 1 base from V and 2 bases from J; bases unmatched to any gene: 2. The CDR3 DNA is TGTGCCAGTAGTATAGGGACAGGAGGCAATCAGCCCCAGCATTTT. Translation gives CASSIGTGGNQPQHF.

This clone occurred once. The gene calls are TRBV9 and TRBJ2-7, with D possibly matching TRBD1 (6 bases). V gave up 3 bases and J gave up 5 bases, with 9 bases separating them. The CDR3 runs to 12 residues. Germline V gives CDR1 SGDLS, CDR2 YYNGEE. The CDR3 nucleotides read TGTGCCAGCAGCGCCACAGGGAACGAGCAGTACTTC. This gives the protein CASSATGNEQYF.

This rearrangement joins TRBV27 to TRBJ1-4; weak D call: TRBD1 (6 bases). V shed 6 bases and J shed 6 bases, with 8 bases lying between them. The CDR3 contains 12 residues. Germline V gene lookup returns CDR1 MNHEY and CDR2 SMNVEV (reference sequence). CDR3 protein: CASRDSYEKLFF. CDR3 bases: TGTGCCAGCAGGGACAGTTATGAAAAACTGTTTTTT.

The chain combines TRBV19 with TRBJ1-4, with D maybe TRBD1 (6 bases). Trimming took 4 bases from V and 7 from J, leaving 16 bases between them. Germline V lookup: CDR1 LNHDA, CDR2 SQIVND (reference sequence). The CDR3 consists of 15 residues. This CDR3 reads CASSSPSGGVEKLFF. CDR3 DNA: TGTGCCAGTAGTAGCCCTTCGGGGGGCGTTGAAAAACTGTTTTTT.

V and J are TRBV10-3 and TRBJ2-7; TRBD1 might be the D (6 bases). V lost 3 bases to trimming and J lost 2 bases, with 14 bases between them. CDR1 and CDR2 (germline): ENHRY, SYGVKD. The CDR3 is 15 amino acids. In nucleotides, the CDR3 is TGTGCCATCAGTGATTTTGTGGGGGCCGCCTACGAGCAGTACTTC. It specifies CAISDFVGAAYEQYF.

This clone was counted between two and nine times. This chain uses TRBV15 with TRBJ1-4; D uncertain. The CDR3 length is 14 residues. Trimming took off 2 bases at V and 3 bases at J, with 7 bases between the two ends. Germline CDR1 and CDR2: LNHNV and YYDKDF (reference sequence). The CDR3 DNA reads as TGTGCCACCAGCAGACAGGCAGCTAATGAAAAACTGTTTTTT. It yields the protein CATSRQAANEKLFF.

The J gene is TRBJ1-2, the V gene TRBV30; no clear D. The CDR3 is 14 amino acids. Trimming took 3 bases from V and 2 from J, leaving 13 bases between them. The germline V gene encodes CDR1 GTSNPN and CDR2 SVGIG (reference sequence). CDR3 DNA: TGTGCCTGGAGCGCTCCAAGCCGGAACTATGGCTACACCTTC. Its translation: CAWSAPSRNYGYTF.

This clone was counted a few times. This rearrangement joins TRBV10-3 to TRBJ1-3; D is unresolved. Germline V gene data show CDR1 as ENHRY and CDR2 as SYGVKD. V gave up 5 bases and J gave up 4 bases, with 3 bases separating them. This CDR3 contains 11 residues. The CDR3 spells CAISRGNTIYF. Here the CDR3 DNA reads TGTGCCATCAGTCGGGGAAACACCATATATTTT.

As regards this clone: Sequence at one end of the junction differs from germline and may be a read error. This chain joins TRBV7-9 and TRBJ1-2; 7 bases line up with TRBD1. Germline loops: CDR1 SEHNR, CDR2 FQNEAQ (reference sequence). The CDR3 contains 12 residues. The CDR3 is CSSSPQGRGYTF. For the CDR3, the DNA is TGTTCCAGCAGCCCACAGGGGAGAGGCTACACCTTC.

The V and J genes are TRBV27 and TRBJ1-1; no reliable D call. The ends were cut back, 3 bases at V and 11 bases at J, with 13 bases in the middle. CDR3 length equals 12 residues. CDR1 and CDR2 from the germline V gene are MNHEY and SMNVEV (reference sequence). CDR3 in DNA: TGTGCCAGCAGTTTTTTTGGAGCCCCGGCTTTCTTT. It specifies CASSFFGAPAFF.

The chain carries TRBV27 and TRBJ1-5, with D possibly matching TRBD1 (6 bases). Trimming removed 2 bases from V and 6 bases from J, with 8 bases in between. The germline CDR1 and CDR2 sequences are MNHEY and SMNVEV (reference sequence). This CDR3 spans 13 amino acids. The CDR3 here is CASSLGGGQPQHF. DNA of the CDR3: TGTGCCAGCAGTTTAGGGGGCGGTCAGCCCCAGCATTTT.

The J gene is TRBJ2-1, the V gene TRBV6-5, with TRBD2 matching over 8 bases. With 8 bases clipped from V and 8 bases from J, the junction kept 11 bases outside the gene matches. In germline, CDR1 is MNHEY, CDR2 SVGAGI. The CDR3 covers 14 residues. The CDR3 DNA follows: TGTGCCAGCTATCGCCTAGCGGGTCACGATGAGCAGTTCTTC. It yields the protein CASYRLAGHDEQFF.

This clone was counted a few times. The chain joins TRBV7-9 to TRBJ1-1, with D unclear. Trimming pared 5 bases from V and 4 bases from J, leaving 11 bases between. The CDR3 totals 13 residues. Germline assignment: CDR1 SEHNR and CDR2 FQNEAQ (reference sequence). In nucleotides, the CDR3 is TGTGCCAGCAGCCAAGCCCATGGCACTGAAGCTTTCTTT. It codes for CASSQAHGTEAFF.

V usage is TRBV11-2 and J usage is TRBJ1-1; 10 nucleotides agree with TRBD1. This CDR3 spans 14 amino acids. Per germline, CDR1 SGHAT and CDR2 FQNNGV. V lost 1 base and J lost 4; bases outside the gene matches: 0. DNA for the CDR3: TGTGCCAGCAGCTTAGGACAGGGGGCCACTGAAGCTTTCTTT. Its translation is CASSLGQGATEAFF.

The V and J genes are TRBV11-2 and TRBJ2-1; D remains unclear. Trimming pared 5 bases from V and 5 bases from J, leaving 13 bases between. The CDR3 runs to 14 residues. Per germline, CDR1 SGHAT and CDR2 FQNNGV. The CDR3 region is CASSDSLGNNEQFF. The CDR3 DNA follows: TGTGCCAGCAGCGACTCGCTGGGTAACAATGAGCAGTTCTTC.

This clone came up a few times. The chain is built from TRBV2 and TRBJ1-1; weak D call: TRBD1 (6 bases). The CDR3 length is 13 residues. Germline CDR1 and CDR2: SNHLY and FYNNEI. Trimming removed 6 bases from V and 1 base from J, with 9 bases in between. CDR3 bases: TGTGCCAGCAGGTACAGGGCGAACACTGAAGCTTTCTTT. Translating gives CASRYRANTEAFF.

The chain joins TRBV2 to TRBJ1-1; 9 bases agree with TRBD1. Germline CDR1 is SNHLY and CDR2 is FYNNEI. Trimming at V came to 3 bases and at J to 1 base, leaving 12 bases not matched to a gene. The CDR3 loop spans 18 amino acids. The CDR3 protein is CASSDGAGTGRKNTEAFF. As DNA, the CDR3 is TGTGCCAGCAGTGATGGAGCCGGGACAGGGAGGAAGAACACTGAAGCTTTCTTT.

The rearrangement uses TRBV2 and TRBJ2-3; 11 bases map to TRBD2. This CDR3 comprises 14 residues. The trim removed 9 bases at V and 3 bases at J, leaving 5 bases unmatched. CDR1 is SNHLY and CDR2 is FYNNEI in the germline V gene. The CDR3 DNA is TGTGCCAGGTCGACTAGCGGGGCTACAGATACGCAGTATTTT. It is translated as CARSTSGATDTQYF.

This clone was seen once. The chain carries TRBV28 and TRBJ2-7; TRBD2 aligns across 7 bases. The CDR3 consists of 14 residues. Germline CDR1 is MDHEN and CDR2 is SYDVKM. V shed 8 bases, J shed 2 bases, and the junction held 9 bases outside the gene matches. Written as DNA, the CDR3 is TGTGCCAGCGTCACTCCAGCGGGGACCTACGAGCAGTACTTC. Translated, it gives CASVTPAGTYEQYF.

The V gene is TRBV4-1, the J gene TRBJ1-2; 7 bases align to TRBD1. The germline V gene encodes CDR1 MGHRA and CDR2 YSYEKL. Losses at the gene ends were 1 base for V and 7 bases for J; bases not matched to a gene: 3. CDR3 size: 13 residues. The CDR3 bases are TGCGCCAGCAGCCAAGTAGGGGGCCGTGGCTACACCTTC. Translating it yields CASSQVGGRGYTF.

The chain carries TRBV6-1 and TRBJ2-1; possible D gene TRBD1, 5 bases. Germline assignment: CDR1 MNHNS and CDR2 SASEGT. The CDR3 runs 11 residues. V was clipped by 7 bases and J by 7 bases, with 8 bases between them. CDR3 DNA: TGTGCCAGCAAACAGGTAAATGAGCAGTTCTTC. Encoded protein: CASKQVNEQFF.

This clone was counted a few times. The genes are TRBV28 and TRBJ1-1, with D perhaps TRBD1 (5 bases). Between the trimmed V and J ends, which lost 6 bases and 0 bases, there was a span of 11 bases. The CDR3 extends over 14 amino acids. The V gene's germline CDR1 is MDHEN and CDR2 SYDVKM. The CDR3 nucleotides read TGTGCCAGCAGCCGAAGGGGAATGAACACTGAAGCTTTCTTT. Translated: CASSRRGMNTEAFF.